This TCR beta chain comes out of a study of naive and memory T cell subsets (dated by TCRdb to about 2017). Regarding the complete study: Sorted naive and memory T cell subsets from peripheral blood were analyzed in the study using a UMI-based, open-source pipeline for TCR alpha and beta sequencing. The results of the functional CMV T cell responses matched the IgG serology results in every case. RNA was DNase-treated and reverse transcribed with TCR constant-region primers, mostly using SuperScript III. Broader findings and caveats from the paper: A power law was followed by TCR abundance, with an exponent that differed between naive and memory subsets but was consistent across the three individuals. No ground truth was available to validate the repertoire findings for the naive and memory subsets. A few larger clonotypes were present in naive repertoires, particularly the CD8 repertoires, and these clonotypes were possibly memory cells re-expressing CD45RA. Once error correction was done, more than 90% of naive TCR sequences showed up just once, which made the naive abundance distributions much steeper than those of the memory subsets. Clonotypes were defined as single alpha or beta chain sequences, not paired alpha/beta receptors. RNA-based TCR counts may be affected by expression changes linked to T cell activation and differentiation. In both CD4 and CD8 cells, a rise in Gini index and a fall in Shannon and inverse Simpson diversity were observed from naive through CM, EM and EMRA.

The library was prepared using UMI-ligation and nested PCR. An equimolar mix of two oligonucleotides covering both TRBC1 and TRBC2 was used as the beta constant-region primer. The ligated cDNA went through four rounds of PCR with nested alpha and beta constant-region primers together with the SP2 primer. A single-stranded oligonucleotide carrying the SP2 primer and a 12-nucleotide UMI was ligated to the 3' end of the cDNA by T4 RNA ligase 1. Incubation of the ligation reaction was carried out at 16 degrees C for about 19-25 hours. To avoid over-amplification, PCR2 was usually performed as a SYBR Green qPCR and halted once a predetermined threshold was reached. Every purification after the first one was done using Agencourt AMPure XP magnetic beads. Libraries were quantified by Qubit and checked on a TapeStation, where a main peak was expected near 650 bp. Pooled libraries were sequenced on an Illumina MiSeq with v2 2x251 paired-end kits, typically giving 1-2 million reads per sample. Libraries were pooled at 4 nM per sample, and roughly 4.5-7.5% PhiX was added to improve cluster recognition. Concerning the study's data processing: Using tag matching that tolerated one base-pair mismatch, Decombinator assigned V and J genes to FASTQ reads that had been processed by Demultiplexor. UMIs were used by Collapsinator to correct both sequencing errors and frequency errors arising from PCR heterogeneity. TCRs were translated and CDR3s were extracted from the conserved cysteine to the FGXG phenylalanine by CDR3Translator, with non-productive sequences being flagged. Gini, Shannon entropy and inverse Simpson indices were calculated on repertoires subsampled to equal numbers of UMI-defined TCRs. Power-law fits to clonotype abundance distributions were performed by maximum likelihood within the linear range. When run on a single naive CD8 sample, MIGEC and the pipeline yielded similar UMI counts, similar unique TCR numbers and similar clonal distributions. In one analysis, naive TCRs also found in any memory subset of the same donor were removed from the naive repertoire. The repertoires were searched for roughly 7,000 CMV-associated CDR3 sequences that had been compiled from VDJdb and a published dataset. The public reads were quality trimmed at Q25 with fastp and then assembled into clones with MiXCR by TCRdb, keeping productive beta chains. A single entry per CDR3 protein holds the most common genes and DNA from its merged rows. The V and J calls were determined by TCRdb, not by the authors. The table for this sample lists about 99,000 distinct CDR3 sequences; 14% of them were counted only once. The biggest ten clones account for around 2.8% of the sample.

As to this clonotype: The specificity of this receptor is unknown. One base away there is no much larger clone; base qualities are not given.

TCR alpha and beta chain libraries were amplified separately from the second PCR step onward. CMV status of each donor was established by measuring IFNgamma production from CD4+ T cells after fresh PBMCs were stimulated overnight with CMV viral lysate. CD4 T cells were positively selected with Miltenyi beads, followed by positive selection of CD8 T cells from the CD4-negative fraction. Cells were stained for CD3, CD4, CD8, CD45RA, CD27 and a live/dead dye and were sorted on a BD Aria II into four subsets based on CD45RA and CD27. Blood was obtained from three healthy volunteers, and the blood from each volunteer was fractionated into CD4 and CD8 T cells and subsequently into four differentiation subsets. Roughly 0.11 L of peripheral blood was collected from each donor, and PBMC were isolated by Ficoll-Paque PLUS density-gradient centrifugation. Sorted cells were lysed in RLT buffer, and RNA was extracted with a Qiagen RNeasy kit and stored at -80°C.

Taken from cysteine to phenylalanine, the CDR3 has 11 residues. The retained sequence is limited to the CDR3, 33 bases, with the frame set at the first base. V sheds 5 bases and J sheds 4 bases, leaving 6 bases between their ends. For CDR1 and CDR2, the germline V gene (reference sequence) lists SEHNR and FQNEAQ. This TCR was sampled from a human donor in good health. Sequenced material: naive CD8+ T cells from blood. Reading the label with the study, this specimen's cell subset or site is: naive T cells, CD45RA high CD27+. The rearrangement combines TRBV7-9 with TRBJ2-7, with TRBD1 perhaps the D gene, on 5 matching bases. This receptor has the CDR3 CASSHRYEQYF. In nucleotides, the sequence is TGTGCCAGCAGCCACAGGTACGAGCAGTACTTC. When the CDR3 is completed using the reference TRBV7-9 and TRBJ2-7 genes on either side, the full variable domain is DTGVSQNPRHKITKRGQNVTFRCDPISEHNRLYWYRQTLGQGPEFLTYFQNEAQLEKSRLLSDRFSAERPKGSFSTLEIQRTEQGDSAMYLCASSHRYEQYFGPGTRLTVT.